Listed here is a single TCR beta chain. The target of this receptor is not known. Base quality data are lacking; no much larger clone is found one base away. The cohort comprised fewer than 750 healthy bone marrow donors. At the time of sampling, every cohort member was nominally healthy, though immune exposures that went unrecorded were likely present. The donor was CMV seropositive and was included in the group of about 290 seropositive cohort members. A peripheral blood sample was provided by each donor, and peripheral blood mononuclear cells were used for TCR beta sequencing. Genomic DNA extraction from the blood cell samples was performed with the Qiagen DNeasy Blood Extraction Kit. This specimen belongs to a study of cytomegalovirus exposure and HLA in healthy donors (dated by TCRdb to about 2017). Background on the whole study: An earlier analysis of approximately 640 of the donors reported 250 to 300 Gb of sequence data and some 100 million unique TCR beta sequences from roughly 200 million T cells. Along with the approximately 650-subject first cohort, a separate validation cohort of around 110 different subjects was used. An early release covering roughly 640 HLA-typed donors comprised approximately 300 gigabases of sequencing data and around 80 million unique TCR sequences. The later analysis used no new phenotypic data to find candidate immune exposures, relying instead on TCR beta sequences and their occurrence across donors. Donor age, sex, ethnicity and CMV serostatus were compiled alongside the repertoire data. The study aimed to test whether signatures of past pathogen exposure could be identified by cataloging public T cell receptors. All discovery cohort repertoires had been generated using a single sequencing platform. Using immunosequencing, the study profiled T cell repertoires from roughly 650 subjects and related those repertoires to cytomegalovirus serostatus. Across about 370 genotyped donors of the cohort, an average of roughly 250,000 unique TCR beta nucleotide sequences per donor were sequenced, and roughly a sixth of those sequences were non-productive. In an earlier analysis of roughly 580 of the donors, high-throughput TCR beta sequencing was used to judge whether each TCR beta V gene segment behaved as functional or pseudogenic. Because of strong linkage in the cohort, roughly 5 DR-DQ haplotypes were treated as single units for association and clustering. Typing coverage differed by locus: A, B, C, DRB1 and DQB1 were typed in about 629-640 donors, DQA1 in about 510, DPA1 in some 570, and DPB1 in 472. High-throughput TCR immunosequencing, statistical association of individual TCRs with disease status, and machine learning were combined to predict cytomegalovirus infection status. A later genetic analysis took genome-wide SNP genotypes for about 55% of the roughly 700 donors and used that subset as a discovery cohort. Of the 300 to 450 genotyped donors, approximately 83% fell in the genetic ancestry cluster associated with self-reported Caucasian donors. Class I and class II HLA loci were covered by the typing at four-digit resolution. A later analysis re-analyzed previously published TCR beta repertoires from roughly 630 donors and added high-resolution HLA genotyping to study TCR occurrence patterns.

Receptor libraries were prepared by the immunoSEQ multiplex PCR assay. A mixture of 60 forward primers for TCR Vbeta segments and 13 reverse primers for TCR Jbeta segments was used in the multiplex PCR. A multiplex PCR assay on genomic DNA amplified the CDR3 region of rearranged TCR beta genes. Amplified TCR beta libraries were sequenced as 87-base-pair reads on the Illumina HiSeq System. The study's processing was this. Across the 670 or so repertoires, a later analysis counted about 81 million unique TCR beta chains, 9.5 million to 12 million of which were shared by at least two donors. Raw reads were error-corrected and collapsed into unique sequences with a nearest-neighbor algorithm that merged closely related sequences to remove PCR and sequencing errors. Alignment of CDR3 sequences to IMGT reference sequences was used to assign V, D and J gene segments. For a sequence to be retained, a match of at least six nucleotides was required to both a V gene segment and a J gene segment. Rearrangements were called productive when the CDR3 lacked stop codons and stayed in frame with V and J; all others were non-productive. CDR3 was defined by IMGT convention, running from the second conserved V-encoded cysteine to the conserved J-encoded phenylalanine. In an earlier analysis of roughly 580 of the donors, sequences lacking an unambiguous match to a single V gene segment were excluded. In an earlier analysis of a few hundred of the donors, V segments were called functional above 56.7% productive rearrangements and were called segregating when the between-donor standard deviation exceeded 5%. To diagnose cytomegalovirus status from the catalog of TCR beta chain sequences, a statistical classification framework was built. In a later analysis, V and J genes were assigned by comparing TCR nucleotide sequences against IMGT/GENE-DB human TR gene sequences. The TCRdist pipeline was used in a later analysis to assign CDR3 sequences and most-parsimonious VDJ recombination scenarios. In a later analysis, every TCR beta chain was defined by the combination of its CDR3 amino acid sequence and its V-gene family, and reads without a unique V-gene family were dropped. To address suspected cross-contamination and a sequencing artifact, a later analysis removed 450 to 700 highly shared, low-generation-probability nucleotide sequences. In a later analysis, a clonal expansion index for each public chain was calculated from normalized within-repertoire ranks of inferred template counts. A later analysis computed generation probabilities with a VDJ recombination model fitted to out-of-frame rearrangements, and checked the results against IGoR. Hypergeometric tests were used in a later analysis to score TCR-TCR, TCR-HLA and TCR-CMV co-occurrence, with a repertoire-size bias correction applied to the TCR pairs. To estimate false discovery rates, a later analysis permuted the HLA or CMV assignments 20 times. A later analysis grouped co-occurring TCRs with DBSCAN, adding TCRdist sequence similarity when clustering within HLA-allele-positive subsets. Repertoires with fewer than 30,000 or more than 120,000 public chains were left out of co-occurrence clustering, as were a handful of repertoires with anomalous nucleotide sharing. The clones in this table, taken by TCRdb from immuneACCESS, are in-frame only. Not every clone is retained; where verified, under half of the shortfall comes from an unresolved V gene, and the cause of the rest is unknown. V and J calls and clone size are given by that table; D and trimming were obtained from the DNA. The table for this sample lists roughly 150,000 clones; around 82% of them were counted only once. The top ten clonotypes cover under 8% of the sample.

Overall study outcomes, separate from this receptor: Strong co-occurrence of HLA alleles, especially DR and DQ, made assigning TCR associations to individual alleles difficult. The authors suggested that the approach could potentially be generalized to other disease states and immunological phenotypes. A later analysis found that TCR association rates varied across HLA loci, with DRB1 alleles showing the most associated TCRs and HLA-C alleles the fewest. This cohort had only TCR beta chains sequenced, and the lack of alpha or paired-chain data limited which features could be detected. Correlated functional status among segregating V segments might be attributable to linkage disequilibrium, but an unknown experimental factor could not be ruled out. A further reported finding was that TCR beta sequences accurately predicted the HLA-A and HLA-B alleles for most subjects in the first cohort. Specific HLA alleles were associated with about 17,000 TCR beta sequences at a false discovery rate of 0.05 in a later analysis. HLA typing was unavailable for some donors at each locus, so association tests used only the typed subset. Because counts were too low, 15 to 20 rarely observed V segments, including chromosome 9 orphons, were left out of the earlier analysis of 587 of the donors. In a later analysis, most CMV-associated TCR beta chains were found to appear HLA-restricted, with HLA associations seemingly driven largely by CMV exposure. Some IMGT-functional V segments, including TRBV6-2 and TRBV6-3, could not be told apart with the 87-base-pair reads, so those segments were excluded. In a later genetic analysis, fewer N-insertions in productive TCRs were reported among donors in an Asian-associated ancestry cluster than the approximately 670-donor mean. The sequencing pipeline was judged likely to have produced a cluster of highly shared sequence variants as a technical artifact. Broadly in line with IMGT annotations, most TCR beta V segments showed up in productive rearrangements about 87% or about 30% of the time in an earlier analysis of around 600 of the donors. Three of the identified cytomegalovirus-associated TCR beta chains were confirmed in vitro to be specific for cytomegalovirus antigens. An association between a missense DCLRE1C variant and V-gene and J-gene trimming of TCR beta chains was found in a later genetic analysis and replicated in an independent cohort. Most TCR sequences were observed very rarely across donors, whereas some public TCRs were present in many individuals. Compared with equally common non-associated chains, HLA-associated TCR beta chains in a later analysis were more clonally expanded and had lower generation probabilities. For the cohort, immune exposure information was limited to CMV serostatus. In a later analysis, several top co-occurrence clusters were reported to appear linked to parvovirus B19, influenza, CMV and Epstein-Barr virus. The classifier was reported to diagnose cytomegalovirus status with high specificity and sensitivity in both the original and validation cohorts. The study listed 150 to 200 TCR beta chains as associated with cytomegalovirus. The presence/absence analyses assumed that sequencing depth was roughly uniform across donors, and that assumption may not be true.

At the junction V is shortened by 4 bases and J by 8 bases, with 17 bases in between. Including cysteine and phenylalanine, the CDR3 has 14 amino acids. The entry retains the CDR3 DNA only, 42 bases that are in frame from base 1. According to the germline V gene, CDR1 reads SNHLY and CDR2 reads FYNNEI. The rearranged segments are TRBV2 and TRBJ1-2; a tentative D match to TRBD1 spans 5 bases. Sequencing was done on a sample of PBMCs. The source is a woman between 45 and 60 years old in good health and CMV-seropositive. The DNA sequence is as follows: TGTGCCAGCAGTGTAGGGGCAGGGTATTTAGGCTACACCTTC. This yields the protein CASSVGAGYLGYTF.